This TCR beta chain stems from a study of CD8 T cells in ankylosing spondylitis. Study-wide results and limits: Reports of some motif variants in reactive arthritis synovial fluid and blood predate this one. It appeared that ankylosing spondylitis blood was characterized by a TCR beta motif of seven or eight highly homologous variants. Within matched ankylosing spondylitis synovial fluid, disease-linked clones were reportedly significantly enriched.

Trimming at V came to 6 bases and at J to 0 bases, leaving 7 bases not matched to a gene. This CDR3 is 16 amino acids long. Germline CDR1 and CDR2: LGHDT and YNNKEL (reference sequence). A quantitative 5'-RACE method, one with molecular barcodes, was used to make TCR beta libraries. TCRdb reprocessed the 5' RACE reads via MiXCR and lists one record per CDR3 protein. This table holds under 150,000 distinct CDR3 sequences, roughly 13% found once. This clonotype was seen ten or more times. The antigen remains undetermined. Sample: blood, either unsorted or a sorted T cell fraction (not recorded which). This TCR derives from a female donor with ankylosing spondylitis or in good health (not recorded which). The V call is TRBV3-1, the J call TRBJ1-3, with 8 bases aligning to TRBD1. CDR3 in amino acids: CASSPGGTYSGNTIYF. The DNA for the CDR3 is TGTGCCAGCAGTCCAGGGGGCACCTACTCTGGAAACACCATATATTTT.